This is a list of T cell receptor beta chains from one sample in a study of identical twins. MiXCR was run by TCRdb on the 5' RACE reads, yielding one entry per CDR3 protein. This sample yields about 390,000 distinct CDR3 sequences, of which approximately 10% are seen a single time; about 8.1% belongs to the top ten. Sequencing used naive T cells sorted from blood. The receptors originated from a woman aged 45-65 years in good health. Both conserved end residues are part of each CDR3. The D gene is left open where the match is weak. Not all rows give a size; the values are once, few, many and, for expanded clones, a class.

TRBJ2-3	few	TRBV29-1	TRBD2	CSVSGRAADTQYF	TGCAGCGTTAGCGGGAGGGCTGCAGATACGCAGTATTTT
TRBJ1-1	-	TRBV6-4	-	CASSVKPGGGTEAFF	TGTGCCAGCAGTGTTAAGCCGGGCGGGGGAACTGAAGCTTTCTTT
TRBJ2-7	-	TRBV20-1	-	CSARGKRAYEQYF	TGCAGTGCTAGAGGAAAGCGAGCCTACGAGCAGTACTTC
TRBJ2-7	many	TRBV29-1	TRBD1	CSARDRGYEQYF	TGCAGCGCACGGGACAGGGGATACGAGCAGTACTTC
TRBJ2-3	-	TRBV7-2	-	CASSPPGGLTTDTQYF	TGTGCCAGCAGCCCTCCCGGGGGGCTAACCACAGATACGCAGTATTTT
TRBJ2-5	many	TRBV12-3/TRBV12-4	-	CASSFYIGETQYF	TGTGCCAGCAGTTTTTATATTGGGGAGACCCAGTACTTC
TRBJ2-5	-	TRBV4-1	-	CASSLLDRETQYF	TGCGCCAGCAGCCTTCTTGATCGGGAGACCCAGTACTTC
TRBJ2-2	-	TRBV14	-	CASSQVVSNTGELFF	TGTGCCAGCAGCCAAGTCGTGTCGAACACCGGGGAGCTGTTTTTT
TRBJ2-1	few	TRBV19	-	CASMGLSYNEQFF	TGTGCCAGTATGGGACTTTCCTACAATGAGCAGTTCTTC
TRBJ2-7	few	TRBV11-2	-	CASSQDQGTAAEQYF	TGTGCCAGCAGCCAGGATCAGGGGACCGCCGCCGAGCAGTACTTC
TRBJ2-1	-	TRBV7-9	TRBD2	CASSLSGSLGNEQFF	TGTGCCAGCAGCCTTAGCGGGAGTCTTGGCAATGAGCAGTTCTTC
TRBJ2-1	-	TRBV20-1	-	CSALPLANNEQFF	TGCAGTGCTCTGCCCCTCGCGAACAATGAGCAGTTCTTC
TRBJ2-3	once	TRBV7-2	TRBD1	CASSFDRGIGTDTQYF	TGTGCCAGCAGCTTTGACAGGGGAATCGGCACAGATACGCAGTATTTT
TRBJ2-3	-	TRBV29-1	TRBD2	CSVVTSGAPTDTQYF	TGCAGCGTTGTGACTAGCGGAGCCCCCACAGATACGCAGTATTTT
TRBJ2-1	-	TRBV11-2	TRBD1	CASSLMGRGLFDEQFF	TGTGCCAGCAGCTTAATGGGCAGGGGGCTTTTCGATGAGCAGTTCTTC
TRBJ2-1	many	TRBV4-1	TRBD1	CASSQGTGANYNEQFF	TGCGCCAGCAGCCAGGGGACAGGGGCGAATTACAATGAGCAGTTCTTC
TRBJ2-6	-	TRBV3-1	-	CASSPYSGANVLTF	TGTGCCAGCTCTCCGTACTCTGGGGCCAACGTCCTGACTTTC
TRBJ1-4	many	TRBV5-1	-	CASSLEAGGATNEKLFF	TGCGCCAGCAGCTTGGAGGCCGGAGGGGCAACTAATGAAAAACTGTTTTTT
TRBJ2-1	many	TRBV3-1	-	CATPGDSYNEQFF	TGTGCCACCCCAGGGGACTCCTACAATGAGCAGTTCTTC
TRBJ1-1	many	TRBV6-9	TRBD1	CASSPGQGSAEAFF	TGTGCCAGCAGTCCTGGACAGGGTAGCGCTGAAGCTTTCTTT
TRBJ2-1	few	TRBV7-6	TRBD2	CASSSPLLAGGHNEQFF	TGTGCCAGCAGCTCCCCCCTACTAGCGGGAGGGCACAATGAGCAGTTCTTC
TRBJ2-1	-	TRBV10-3	-	CAISGGDGDEQFF	TGTGCCATCAGTGGGGGCGACGGGGATGAGCAGTTCTTC
TRBJ2-7	-	TRBV5-1	-	CASRGTEQYF	TGCGCCAGCAGGGGGACCGAGCAGTACTTC
TRBJ2-1	many	TRBV29-1	TRBD2	CSASLAGGPNEQFF	TGCAGCGCCTCCCTAGCGGGAGGACCCAATGAGCAGTTCTTC
TRBJ2-5	-	TRBV2	-	CASSEEWAGLETQYF	TGTGCCAGCAGTGAAGAGTGGGCAGGGTTAGAGACCCAGTACTTC
TRBJ2-1	-	TRBV12-3/TRBV12-4	-	CASSLNLGIEQFF	TGTGCCAGCAGTTTAAATTTGGGGATTGAGCAGTTCTTC
TRBJ2-1	-	TRBV7-8	-	CASSKGTVGGAWNEQFF	TGTGCCAGCAGCAAAGGGACAGTCGGGGGAGCATGGAATGAGCAGTTCTTC
TRBJ2-1	few	TRBV6-5	TRBD2	CATKRWTSGIKSSYNEQFF	TGTGCCACTAAAAGGTGGACTAGCGGAATCAAAAGCTCCTACAATGAGCAGTTCTTC
TRBJ1-2	few	TRBV6-5	TRBD1	CASRSPQGRTGYTF	TGTGCCAGCAGATCCCCACAGGGGCGTACTGGCTACACCTTC
TRBJ1-1	-	TRBV2	-	CASPAGRVLNTEAFF	TGTGCCAGCCCGGCCGGCAGGGTACTCAACACTGAAGCTTTCTTT
TRBJ2-1	-	TRBV6-2/TRBV6-3	-	CASTPGSHSSYNEQFF	TGTGCCAGCACCCCGGGCTCCCACAGCTCCTACAATGAGCAGTTCTTC
TRBJ2-1	many	TRBV10-3	-	CAIRDNVASLDNEQFF	TGTGCCATCAGGGATAACGTAGCGAGTCTGGACAATGAGCAGTTCTTC
TRBJ2-7	many	TRBV4-1	-	CASSQERGGVYEQYF	TGCGCCAGCAGCCAAGAAAGAGGCGGTGTCTACGAGCAGTACTTC
TRBJ2-1	many	TRBV11-2	-	CASSPIRDSPGFF	TGTGCCAGCAGCCCCATACGGGACTCACCAGGGTTCTTC
TRBJ2-1	few	TRBV7-7	TRBD2	CASSLGAWTRANEQFF	TGTGCTAGCAGCTTAGGAGCATGGACTAGGGCGAATGAGCAGTTCTTC
TRBJ2-2	few	TRBV7-9	-	CAGGKTGELFF	TGTGCCGGGGGCAAAACCGGGGAGCTGTTTTTT
TRBJ2-3	many	TRBV5-1	TRBD2	CASSRAGEGTDTQYF	TGCGCCAGCAGCAGAGCGGGAGAGGGCACAGATACGCAGTATTTT
TRBJ2-7	few	TRBV20-1	-	CSARSPVAYEQYF	TGCAGTGCTAGGTCGCCAGTCGCCTACGAGCAGTACTTC
TRBJ2-1	few	TRBV20-1	-	CSLQGGTQVSYNEQFF	TGCAGTCTCCAGGGGGGGACCCAGGTCTCCTACAATGAGCAGTTCTTC
TRBJ1-3	-	TRBV9	-	CASSVQGLSGNTIYF	TGTGCCAGCAGCGTACAGGGCTTATCTGGAAACACCATATATTTT
TRBJ2-2	-	TRBV6-5	-	CASSYTGLTGELFF	TGTGCCAGCAGTTACACCGGCCTCACCGGGGAGCTGTTTTTT
TRBJ2-1	many	TRBV20-1	TRBD2	CSARWGGSYNEQFF	TGCAGTGCTAGATGGGGGGGCTCCTACAATGAGCAGTTCTTC
TRBJ2-7	many	TRBV7-2	-	CASSLVGGRSSYEQYF	TGTGCCAGCAGCTTAGTCGGTGGAAGGAGCTCCTACGAGCAGTACTTC
TRBJ2-7	-	TRBV29-1	TRBD1	CSVENRGDYEQYF	TGCAGCGTAGAGAACAGGGGAGACTACGAGCAGTACTTC
TRBJ1-4	many	TRBV25-1	TRBD1	CASSELGTANEKLFF	TGTGCCAGCAGTGAATTGGGGACAGCAAATGAAAAACTGTTTTTT
TRBJ2-7	-	TRBV15	-	CATSKYQGISYEQYF	TGTGCCACCAGCAAGTACCAGGGGATCTCCTACGAGCAGTACTTC
TRBJ2-7	-	TRBV20-1	-	CSAGNPGGPYEQYF	TGCAGTGCTGGGAATCCCGGCGGTCCCTACGAGCAGTACTTC
TRBJ2-3	-	TRBV5-1	TRBD2	CASSLAAGGPTDTQYF	TGCGCCAGCAGCTTGGCAGCGGGAGGCCCCACAGATACGCAGTATTTT
TRBJ2-2	few	TRBV12-3/TRBV12-4	-	CASSFSTDRGELFF	TGTGCCAGCAGTTTTTCGACTGATCGGGGGGAGCTGTTTTTT
TRBJ2-1	few	TRBV5-1	-	CASSLDRPSSYNEQFF	TGCGCCAGCAGCTTGGACCGTCCGAGCTCCTACAATGAGCAGTTCTTC